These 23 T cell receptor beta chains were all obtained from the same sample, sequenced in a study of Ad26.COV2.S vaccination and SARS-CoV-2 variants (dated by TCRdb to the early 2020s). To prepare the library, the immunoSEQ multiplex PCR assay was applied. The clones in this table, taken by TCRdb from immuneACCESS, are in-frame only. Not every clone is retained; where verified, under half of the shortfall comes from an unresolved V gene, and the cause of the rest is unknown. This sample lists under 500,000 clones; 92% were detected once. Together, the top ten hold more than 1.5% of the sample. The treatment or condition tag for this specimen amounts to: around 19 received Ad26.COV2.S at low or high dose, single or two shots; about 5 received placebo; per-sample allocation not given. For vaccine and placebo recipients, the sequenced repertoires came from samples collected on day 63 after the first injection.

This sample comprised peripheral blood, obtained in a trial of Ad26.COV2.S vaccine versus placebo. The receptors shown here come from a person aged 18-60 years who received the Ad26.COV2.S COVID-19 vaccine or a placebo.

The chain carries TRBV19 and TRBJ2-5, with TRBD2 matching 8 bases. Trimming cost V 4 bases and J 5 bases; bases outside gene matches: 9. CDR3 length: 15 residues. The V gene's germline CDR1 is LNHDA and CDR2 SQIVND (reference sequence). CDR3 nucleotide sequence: TGTGCCAGTAGTACCCTTAGCGGGGCCCCCGAGACCCAGTACTTC. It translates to CASSTLSGAPETQYF.

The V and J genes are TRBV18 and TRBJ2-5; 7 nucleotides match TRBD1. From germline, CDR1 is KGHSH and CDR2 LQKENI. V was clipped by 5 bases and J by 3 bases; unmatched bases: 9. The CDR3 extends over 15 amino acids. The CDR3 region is CASSDRVGAKETQYF. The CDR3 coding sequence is TGTGCCAGCTCAGACAGGGTTGGGGCAAAAGAGACCCAGTACTTC.

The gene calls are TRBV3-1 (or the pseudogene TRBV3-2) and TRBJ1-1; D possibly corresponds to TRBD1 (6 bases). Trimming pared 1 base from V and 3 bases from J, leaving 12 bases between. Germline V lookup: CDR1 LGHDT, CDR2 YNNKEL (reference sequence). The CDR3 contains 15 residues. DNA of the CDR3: TGTGCCAGCAGCCAAGTATCCGGGGGCCACACTGAAGCTTTCTTT. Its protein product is CASSQVSGGHTEAFF.

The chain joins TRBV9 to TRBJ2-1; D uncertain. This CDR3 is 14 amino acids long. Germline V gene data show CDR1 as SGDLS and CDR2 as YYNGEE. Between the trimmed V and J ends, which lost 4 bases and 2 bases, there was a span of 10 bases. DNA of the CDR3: TGTGCCAGCAGCTCCGGCCTTACCTACAATGAGCAGTTCTTC. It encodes CASSSGLTYNEQFF.

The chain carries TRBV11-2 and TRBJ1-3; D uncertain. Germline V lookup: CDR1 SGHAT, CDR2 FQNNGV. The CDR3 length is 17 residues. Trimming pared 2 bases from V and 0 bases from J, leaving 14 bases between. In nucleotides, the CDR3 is TGTGCCAGCAGCTTACTCCCCCGCGGGTCCTCTGGAAACACCATATATTTT. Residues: CASSLLPRGSSGNTIYF.

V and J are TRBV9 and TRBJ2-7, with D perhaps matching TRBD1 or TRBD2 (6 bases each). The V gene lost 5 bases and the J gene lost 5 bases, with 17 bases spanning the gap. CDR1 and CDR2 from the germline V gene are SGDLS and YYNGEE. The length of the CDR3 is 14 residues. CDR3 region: CASSPRGGLNEQYF. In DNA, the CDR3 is TGTGCCAGCAGTCCCAGGGGAGGCCTTAACGAGCAGTACTTC.

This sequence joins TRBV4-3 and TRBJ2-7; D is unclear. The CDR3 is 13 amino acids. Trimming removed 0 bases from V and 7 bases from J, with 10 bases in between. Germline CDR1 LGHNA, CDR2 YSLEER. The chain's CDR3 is CASSQDLRSEQYF. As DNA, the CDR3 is TGCGCCAGCAGCCAAGATCTTCGCTCGGAGCAGTACTTC.

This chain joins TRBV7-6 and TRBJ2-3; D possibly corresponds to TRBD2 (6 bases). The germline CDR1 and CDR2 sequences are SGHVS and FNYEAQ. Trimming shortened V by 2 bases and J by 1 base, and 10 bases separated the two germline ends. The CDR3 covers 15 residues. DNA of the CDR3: TGTGCCAGCAGCTTACGGGGGTTTCGCACAGATACGCAGTATTTT. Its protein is CASSLRGFRTDTQYF.

The CDR3 DNA sequence: TGCGCCAGCAGCCAAGGTACAGCAAACACTGAAGCTTTCTTT. Protein sequence: CASSQGTANTEAFF. The V call is TRBV4-3, the J call TRBJ1-1; no firm D call. V lost 1 base, J lost 2 bases, and 8 bases lay in between. Per the germline V gene, CDR1 is LGHNA and CDR2 is YSLEER. CDR3 length: 14 amino acids.

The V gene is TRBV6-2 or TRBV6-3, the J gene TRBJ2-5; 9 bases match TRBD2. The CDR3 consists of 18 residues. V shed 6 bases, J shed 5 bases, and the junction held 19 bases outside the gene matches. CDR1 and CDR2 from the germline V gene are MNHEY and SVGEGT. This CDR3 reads CASSLLLITRGGGETQYF. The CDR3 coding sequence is TGTGCCAGCAGCCTACTCTTAATAACGCGGGGGGGCGGTGAGACCCAGTACTTC.

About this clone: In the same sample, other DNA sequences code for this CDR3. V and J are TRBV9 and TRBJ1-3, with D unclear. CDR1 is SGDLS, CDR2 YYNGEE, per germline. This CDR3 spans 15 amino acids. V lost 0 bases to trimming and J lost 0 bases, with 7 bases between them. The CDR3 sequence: CASSVDGSSGNTIYF. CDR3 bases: TGTGCCAGCAGCGTAGACGGCAGCTCTGGAAACACCATATATTTT.

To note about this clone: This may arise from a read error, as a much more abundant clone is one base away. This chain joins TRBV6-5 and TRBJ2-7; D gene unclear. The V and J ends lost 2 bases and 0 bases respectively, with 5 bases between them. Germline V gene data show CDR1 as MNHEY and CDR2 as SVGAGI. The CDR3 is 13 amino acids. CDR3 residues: CASSYGVSYEQYF. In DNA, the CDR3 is TGTGCCAGCAGTTACGGGGTCTCCTACGAGCAGTACTTC.

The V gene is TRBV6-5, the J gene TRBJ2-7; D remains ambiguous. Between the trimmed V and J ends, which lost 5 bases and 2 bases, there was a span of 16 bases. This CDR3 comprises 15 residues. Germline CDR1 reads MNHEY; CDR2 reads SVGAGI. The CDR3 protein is CASSPTRSSTYEQYF. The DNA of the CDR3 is TGTGCCAGCAGTCCCACAAGAAGTAGTACCTACGAGCAGTACTTC.

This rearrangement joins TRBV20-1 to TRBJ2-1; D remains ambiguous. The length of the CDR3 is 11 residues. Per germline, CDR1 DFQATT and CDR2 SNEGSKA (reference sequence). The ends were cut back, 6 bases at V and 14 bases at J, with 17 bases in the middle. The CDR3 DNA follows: TGCAGTGCGACGGACCGTTCGTCGAAGTTCTTC. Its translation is CSATDRSSKFF.

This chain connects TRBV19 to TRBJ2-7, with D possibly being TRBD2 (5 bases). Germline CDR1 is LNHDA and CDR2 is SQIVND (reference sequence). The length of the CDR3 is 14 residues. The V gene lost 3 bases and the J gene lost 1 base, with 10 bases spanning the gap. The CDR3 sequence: CASSMGSSSYEQYF. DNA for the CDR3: TGTGCCAGTAGTATGGGGAGTAGTTCCTACGAGCAGTACTTC.

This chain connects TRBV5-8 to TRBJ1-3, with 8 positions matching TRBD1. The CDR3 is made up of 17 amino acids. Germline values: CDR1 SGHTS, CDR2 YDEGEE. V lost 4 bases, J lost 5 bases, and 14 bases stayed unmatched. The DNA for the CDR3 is TGTGCCAGCAGCCCTTGGACAGGGCTTACCTTAAGAAACACCATATATTTT. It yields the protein CASSPWTGLTLRNTIYF.

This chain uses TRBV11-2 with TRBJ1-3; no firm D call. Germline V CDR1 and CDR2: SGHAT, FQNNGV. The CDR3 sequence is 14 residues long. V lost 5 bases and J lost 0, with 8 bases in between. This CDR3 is CASSLFGSGNTIYF. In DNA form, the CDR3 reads TGTGCCAGCAGCCTGTTCGGCTCTGGAAACACCATATATTTT.

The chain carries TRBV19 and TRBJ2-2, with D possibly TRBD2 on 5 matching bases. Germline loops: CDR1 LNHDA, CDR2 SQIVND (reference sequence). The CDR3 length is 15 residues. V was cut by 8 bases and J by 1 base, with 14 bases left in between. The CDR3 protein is CASQSGFRNTGELFF. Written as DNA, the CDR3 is TGTGCCAGTCAATCGGGGTTCAGGAACACCGGGGAGCTGTTTTTT.

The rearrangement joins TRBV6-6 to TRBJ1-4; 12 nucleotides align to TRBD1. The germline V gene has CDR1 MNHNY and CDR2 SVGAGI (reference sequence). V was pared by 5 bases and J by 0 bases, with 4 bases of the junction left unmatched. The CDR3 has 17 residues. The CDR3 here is CASSRGQGAPTNEKLFF. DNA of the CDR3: TGTGCCAGCAGTCGGGGACAGGGGGCCCCAACTAATGAAAAACTGTTTTTT.

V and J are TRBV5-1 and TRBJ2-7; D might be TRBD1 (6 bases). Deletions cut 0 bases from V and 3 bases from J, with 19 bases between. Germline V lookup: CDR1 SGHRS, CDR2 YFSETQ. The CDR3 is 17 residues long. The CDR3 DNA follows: TGCGCCAGCAGCTTGGGAAACAAAGACAGGTCCCTCTACGAGCAGTACTTC. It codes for CASSLGNKDRSLYEQYF.

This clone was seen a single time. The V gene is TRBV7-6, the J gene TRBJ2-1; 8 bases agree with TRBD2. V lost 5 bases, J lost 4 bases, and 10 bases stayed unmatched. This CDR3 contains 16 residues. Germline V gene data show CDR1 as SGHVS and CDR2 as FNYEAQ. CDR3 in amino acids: CASSHSGGLGYNEQFF. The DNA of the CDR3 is TGTGCCAGCAGCCACTCGGGGGGGCTGGGTTACAATGAGCAGTTCTTC.

The CDR3 is CASRAGPSTDTQYF. The CDR3 region has the DNA TGCGCCAGCAGGGCGGGACCTAGCACAGATACGCAGTATTTT. V and J are TRBV10-2 and TRBJ2-3, with D possibly matching TRBD2 (6 bases). CDR1 and CDR2 from the germline V gene are WSHSY and SAAADI. V gave up 6 bases and J gave up 0 bases, with 10 bases separating them. The CDR3 loop spans 14 amino acids.

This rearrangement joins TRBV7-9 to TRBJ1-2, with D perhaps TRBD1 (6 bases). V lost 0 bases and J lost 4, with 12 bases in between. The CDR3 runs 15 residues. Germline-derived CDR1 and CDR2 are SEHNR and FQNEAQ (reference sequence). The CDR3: CASSLASQGSYGYTF. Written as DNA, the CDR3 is TGTGCCAGCAGCTTAGCGTCACAGGGTTCCTATGGCTACACCTTC.